The 20 T cell receptor beta chains given below trace back to one sample, sequenced in a study of T-cell reconstitution after alpha-beta-depleted transplantation in children. Researchers prepared the TCRbeta library using unique molecular identifiers, the study reports. TCRdb reprocessed the PCR reads via MiXCR and lists one record per CDR3 protein. The data hold roughly 590,000 distinct CDR3 sequences, with 16% observed a single time. This material consisted of PBMCs from the stem cell graft donor, taken from the stem cell graft. These receptors were taken from a human donor who donated a stem cell graft to a child with acute myeloid leukemia.

This clonotype appeared many times. This CDR3 reads CASSFDRLNTEAFF. The DNA of the CDR3 is TGTGCCAGCAGTTTTGACAGGTTGAACACTGAAGCTTTCTTT. The chain joins TRBV12-3 or TRBV12-4 to TRBJ1-1, with D possibly TRBD1 on 6 matching bases. V lost 3 bases and J 0 bases, leaving 8 bases between the germline ends. This CDR3 has 14 amino acids.

This clonotype was observed many times. Here the CDR3 reads CSATSGGRGTDTQYF. CDR3 coding DNA: TGCAGTGCTACCTCGGGAGGGCGGGGCACAGATACGCAGTATTTT. The rearrangement links TRBV20-1 to TRBJ2-3; 8 nucleotides line up with TRBD2. V was pared by 4 bases and J by 1 base, with 7 bases of the junction left unmatched. Germline CDR1 is DFQATT and CDR2 is SNEGSKA (reference sequence). The CDR3 sequence is 15 residues long.

This clonotype was counted at least ten times. The chain is built from TRBV12-3 or TRBV12-4 and TRBJ2-3, with D maybe TRBD2 (6 bases). Trimming removed 1 base from V and 4 bases from J, with 6 bases in between. CDR3 length equals 13 residues. CDR3 amino acids: CASSLVAADTQYF. The CDR3 region has the DNA TGTGCCAGCAGTTTAGTAGCGGCAGATACGCAGTATTTT.

The chain is built from TRBV12-3 or TRBV12-4 and TRBJ1-1; D may be TRBD1 (5 bases). CDR3 length: 16 residues. The germline V and J ends were trimmed by 6 bases and 0 bases, with 17 bases remaining between them. The CDR3 DNA reads as TGTGCCAGCAGCCCCTACGGGGAGGGGCTGAACACTGAAGCTTTCTTT. Translated, it gives CASSPYGEGLNTEAFF.

This clonotype was seen repeatedly, ten times or more. V gene TRBV29-1 combines with J gene TRBJ1-1; D uncertain. The CDR3 consists of 10 residues. Germline V gene lookup returns CDR1 SQVTM and CDR2 ANQGSEA. Deletions cut 4 bases from V and 10 bases from J, with 10 bases between. The CDR3 bases are TGCAGCGTTGTGGGGATAGCAGCTTTCTTT. Its protein product is CSVVGIAAFF. The full variable domain, with the rest looked up from reference TRBV29-1 and TRBJ1-1, is SAVISQKPSRDICQRGTSLTIQCQVDSQVTMMFWYRQQPGQSLTLIATANQGSEATYESGFVIDKFPISRPNLTFSTLTVSNMSPEDSSIYLCSVVGIAAFFGQGTRLTVV.

This clonotype was counted many times. The rearrangement uses TRBV6-2 or TRBV6-3 and TRBJ2-7; TRBD1 aligns across 8 bases. J was trimmed by 4 bases and V by 2 bases; bases with no gene match: 4. Germline values: CDR1 MNHEY, CDR2 SVGEGT. This CDR3 is 14 amino acids long. CDR3: CASSYQGALYEQYF. CDR3 coding DNA: TGTGCCAGCAGTTACCAGGGGGCCTTATACGAGCAGTACTTC.

At least ten counts were recorded for this clonotype. The chain uses TRBV20-1 and TRBJ2-7; the match to TRBD1 covers 8 bases. CDR1 is DFQATT and CDR2 is SNEGSKA in the germline V gene (reference sequence). The CDR3 runs 14 residues. The J segment lost 3 bases and the V segment lost 0 bases, leaving 4 bases of the junction unmatched. CDR3: CSARDWTGFYEQYF. In DNA, the CDR3 is TGCAGTGCTAGAGATTGGACAGGGTTCTACGAGCAGTACTTC.

In the case of this clonotype: Being one base from a much bigger clone, this may be a read error. The V call is TRBV6-5, the J call TRBJ1-4; D gene uncertain. CDR1 and CDR2 (germline): MNHEY, SVGAGI. CDR3 length: 13 residues. DNA for the CDR3: TGTGCCAGCAGTTACGGGCTGGAGGAAAAACTGTCTTTT. Translating it yields CASSYGLEEKLSF.

This clonotype showed up many times. V is TRBV7-2 and J is TRBJ2-1, with D perhaps matching TRBD2 (5 bases). Germline CDR1 and CDR2: SGHTA and FQGNSA. The V end lost 5 bases, the J end lost 5 bases, and 16 bases lay between the germline ends. The CDR3 is made up of 15 amino acids. CDR3 loop: CASSLSGYGDNEQFF. The CDR3 coding sequence is TGTGCCAGCAGCCTGAGCGGTTATGGGGACAATGAGCAGTTCTTC.

Ten or more counts support this clonotype. V and J are TRBV6-5 and TRBJ2-1, with TRBD1 matching over 7 bases. The CDR3 has 15 amino acids. Per the germline V gene, CDR1 is MNHEY and CDR2 is SVGAGI. The V and J ends lost 2 bases and 5 bases, in that order; junction bases with no gene match: 6. CDR3 region: CASSYRSRGNNEQFF. For the CDR3, the DNA is TGTGCCAGCAGTTACAGGAGCAGGGGGAACAATGAGCAGTTCTTC.

Many counts were recorded for this clonotype. The chain couples TRBV5-5 to TRBJ1-5; no definite D call. Trimming pared 0 bases from V and 1 base from J, leaving 11 bases between. CDR1 and CDR2 from the germline V gene are SGHKS and YYEKEE (reference sequence). CDR3 length: 16 residues. CDR3 sequence: CASSLAYSLSNQPQHF. DNA for the CDR3: TGTGCCAGCAGCTTGGCCTACAGCCTAAGCAATCAGCCCCAGCATTTT.

Comments on this clonotype: A read error may explain this, as a much larger clone is one base away. The rearrangement uses TRBV9 and TRBJ2-5; D remains ambiguous. Germline V lookup: CDR1 SGDLS, CDR2 YYNGEE. V was pared by 0 bases and J by 0 bases, with 6 bases between. The CDR3 loop spans 14 amino acids. This CDR3 is CASSVDLDQETQYF. In nucleotides, the CDR3 is TGTGCCAGCAGCGTAGATCTGGACCAAGAGACCCAGTACTTC.

In this sample, this clonotype turned up a few times. The gene calls are TRBV12-3 or TRBV12-4 and TRBJ2-1; 10 bases fit TRBD1. This CDR3 is 14 amino acids long. V dropped 6 bases and J dropped 7; count of bases not matched to a gene: 6. The chain's CDR3 is CASRPGQGDNEQFF. The CDR3 nucleotides read TGTGCCAGCAGACCCGGACAGGGGGATAATGAGCAGTTCTTC.

This chain joins TRBV24-1 and TRBJ2-3; 9 nucleotides agree with TRBD1. The V and J ends lost 5 bases and 3 bases, in that order; junction bases with no gene match: 8. Germline CDR1 and CDR2: KGHDR and SFDVKD. This CDR3 region has 16 residues. DNA for the CDR3: TGTGCCACCAGTGGACCGGGACAGGGATTTACAGATACGCAGTATTTT. Residues: CATSGPGQGFTDTQYF.

This clonotype was detected only once. The chain links TRBV7-2 to TRBJ2-4; 8 nucleotides align to TRBD2. The CDR3 contains 15 residues. The V gene's germline CDR1 is SGHTA and CDR2 FQGNSA. Germline trimming cut 3 bases from V and 3 bases from J; bases unmatched to any gene: 4. CDR3 amino acids: CASSFSGVVKNIQYF. The CDR3 DNA is TGTGCCAGCAGCTTTAGCGGGGTAGTCAAAAACATTCAGTACTTC.

Many counts were recorded for this clonotype. This chain links TRBV5-5 with TRBJ2-7; no reliable D call. CDR3 length equals 11 residues. The V gene lost 0 bases and the J gene lost 6 bases, with 4 bases spanning the gap. Germline V gene lookup returns CDR1 SGHKS and CDR2 YYEKEE (reference sequence). The DNA for the CDR3 is TGTGCCAGCAGCTTGGGCCTCGAGCAGTACGTC. As protein: CASSLGLEQYV.

This clonotype was recorded at least ten times. The V gene is TRBV9, the J gene TRBJ2-2; weak D call: TRBD2 (6 bases). The V end was cut by 2 bases, the J end by 6 bases, with 14 bases between. This CDR3 contains 15 residues. Per germline, CDR1 SGDLS and CDR2 YYNGEE. As DNA, the CDR3 is TGTGCCAGCAGCGTTGCGACCGGAGGGGCCGGGGAGCTGTTTTTT. Translated, it gives CASSVATGGAGELFF.

This clonotype came up many times. The CDR3 DNA follows: TGTGCCAGCAGCTCCGGCTCCCCGAGCTCCTACGAGCAGTACGTC. As protein: CASSSGSPSSYEQYV. J is TRBJ2-7 and V is TRBV5-5; D remains ambiguous. The V end lost 3 bases, the J end lost 0 bases, and 13 bases lay between the germline ends. There are 15 residues in the CDR3. CDR1 SGHKS and CDR2 YYEKEE come from the germline V gene (reference sequence).

There are a few counts of this clonotype. The genes are TRBV7-9 and TRBJ2-7; D gene uncertain. V lost 4 bases, J lost 2 bases, and 15 bases lay in between. This CDR3 has 15 residues. CDR1 and CDR2 from the germline V gene are SEHNR and FQNEAQ (reference sequence). In nucleotides, the CDR3 is TGTGCCAGCAGCTCCGTTGAGGCGGCCCCCTACGAGCAGTACTTC. Its protein is CASSSVEAAPYEQYF.

The chain has TRBV2 and TRBJ2-5; 9 positions match TRBD2. Per the germline V gene, CDR1 is SNHLY and CDR2 is FYNNEI. V lost 7 bases and J lost 3; bases outside the gene matches: 6. The length of the CDR3 is 14 residues. The CDR3 DNA is TGTGCCAGCACGGTGCGACTAGCGGAAGAGACCCAGTACTTC. Amino acid sequence: CASTVRLAEETQYF.